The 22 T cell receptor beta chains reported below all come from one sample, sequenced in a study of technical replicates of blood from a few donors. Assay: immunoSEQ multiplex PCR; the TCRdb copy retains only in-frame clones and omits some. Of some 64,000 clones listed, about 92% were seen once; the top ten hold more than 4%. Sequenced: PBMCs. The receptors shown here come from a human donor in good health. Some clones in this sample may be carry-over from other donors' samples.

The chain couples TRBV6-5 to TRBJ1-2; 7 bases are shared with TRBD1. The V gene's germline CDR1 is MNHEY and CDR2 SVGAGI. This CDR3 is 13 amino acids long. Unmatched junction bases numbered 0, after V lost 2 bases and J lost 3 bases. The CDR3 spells CASSYGQDYGYTF. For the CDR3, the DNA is TGTGCCAGCAGTTACGGACAGGACTATGGCTACACCTTC.

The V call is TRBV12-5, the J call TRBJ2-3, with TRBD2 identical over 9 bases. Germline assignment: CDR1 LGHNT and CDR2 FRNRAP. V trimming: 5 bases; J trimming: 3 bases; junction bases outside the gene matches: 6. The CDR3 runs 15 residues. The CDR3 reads CASGLRTSDTDTQYF. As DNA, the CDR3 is TGTGCTAGTGGTCTGAGGACTAGCGATACAGATACGCAGTATTTT.

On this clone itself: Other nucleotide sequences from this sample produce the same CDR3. The CDR3 DNA is TGCGCCAGCAGCCAAGGACAGGGACCAACTAATGAAAAACTGTTTTTT. Its protein product is CASSQGQGPTNEKLFF. The chain joins TRBV4-1 to TRBJ1-4; TRBD1 matches 7 bases. Germline-derived CDR1 and CDR2 are MGHRA and YSYEKL. The J segment lost 0 bases and the V segment lost 1 base, leaving 2 bases of the junction unmatched. The CDR3 covers 16 residues.

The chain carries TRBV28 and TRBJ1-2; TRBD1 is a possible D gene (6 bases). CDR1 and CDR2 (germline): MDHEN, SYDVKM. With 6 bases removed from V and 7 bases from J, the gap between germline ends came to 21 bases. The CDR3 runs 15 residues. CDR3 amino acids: CASSLPELGAGGYTF. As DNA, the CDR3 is TGTGCCAGCAGCCTACCTGAGTTGGGGGCTGGTGGCTACACCTTC.

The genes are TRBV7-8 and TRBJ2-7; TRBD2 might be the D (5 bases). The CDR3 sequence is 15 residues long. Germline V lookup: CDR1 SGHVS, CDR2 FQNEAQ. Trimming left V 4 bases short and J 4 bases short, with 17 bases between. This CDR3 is CASSWDSAPEYEQYF. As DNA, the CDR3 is TGTGCCAGCAGCTGGGATAGCGCTCCTGAGTACGAGCAGTACTTC.

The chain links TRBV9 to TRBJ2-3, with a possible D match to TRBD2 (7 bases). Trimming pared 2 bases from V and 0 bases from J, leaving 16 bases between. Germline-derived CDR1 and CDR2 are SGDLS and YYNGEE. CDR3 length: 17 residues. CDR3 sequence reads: CASSVEGGPYSTDTQYF. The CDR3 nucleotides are TGTGCCAGCAGCGTGGAGGGGGGGCCTTATAGCACAGATACGCAGTATTTT.

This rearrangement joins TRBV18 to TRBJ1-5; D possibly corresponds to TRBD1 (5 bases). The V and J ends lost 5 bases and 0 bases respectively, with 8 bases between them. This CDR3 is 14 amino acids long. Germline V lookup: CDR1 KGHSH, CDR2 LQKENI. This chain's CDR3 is CASSSGLSNQPQHF. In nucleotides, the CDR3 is TGTGCCAGCTCATCGGGACTTAGCAATCAGCCCCAGCATTTT.

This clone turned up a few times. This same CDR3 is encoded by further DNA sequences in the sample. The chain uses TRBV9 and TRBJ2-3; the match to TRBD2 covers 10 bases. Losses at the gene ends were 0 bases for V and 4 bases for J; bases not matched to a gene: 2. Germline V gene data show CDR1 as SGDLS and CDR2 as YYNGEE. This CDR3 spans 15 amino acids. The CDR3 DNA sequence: TGTGCCAGCAGCGTAGCTGGGACTAGCGCAGATACGCAGTATTTT. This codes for CASSVAGTSADTQYF.

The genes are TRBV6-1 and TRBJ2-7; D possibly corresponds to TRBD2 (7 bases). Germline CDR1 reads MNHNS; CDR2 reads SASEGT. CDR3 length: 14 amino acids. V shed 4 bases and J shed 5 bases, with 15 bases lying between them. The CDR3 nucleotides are TGTGCCAGCAGTGCCCCCGGGGGGCGAGACGAGCAGTACTTC. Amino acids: CASSAPGGRDEQYF.

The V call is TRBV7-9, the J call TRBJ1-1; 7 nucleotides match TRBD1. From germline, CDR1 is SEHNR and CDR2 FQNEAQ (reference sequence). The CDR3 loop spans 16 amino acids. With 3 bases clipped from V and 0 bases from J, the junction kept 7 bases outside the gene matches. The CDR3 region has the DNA TGTGCCAGCAGCTTTCCGGGACAGCCTATGAACACTGAAGCTTTCTTT. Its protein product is CASSFPGQPMNTEAFF.

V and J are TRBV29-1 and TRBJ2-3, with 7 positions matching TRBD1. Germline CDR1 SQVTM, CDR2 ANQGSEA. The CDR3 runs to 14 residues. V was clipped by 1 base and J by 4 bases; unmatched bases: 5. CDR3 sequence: CSVEGNRGADTQYF. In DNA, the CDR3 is TGCAGCGTTGAAGGTAACAGGGGCGCAGATACGCAGTATTTT.

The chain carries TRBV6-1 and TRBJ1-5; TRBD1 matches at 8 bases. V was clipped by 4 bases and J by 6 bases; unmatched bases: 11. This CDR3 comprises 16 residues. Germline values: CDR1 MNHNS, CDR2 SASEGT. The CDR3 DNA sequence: TGTGCCAGCAGTGCGACAACAGGGGGAGGGGGTCAGCCCCAGCATTTT. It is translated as CASSATTGGGGQPQHF.

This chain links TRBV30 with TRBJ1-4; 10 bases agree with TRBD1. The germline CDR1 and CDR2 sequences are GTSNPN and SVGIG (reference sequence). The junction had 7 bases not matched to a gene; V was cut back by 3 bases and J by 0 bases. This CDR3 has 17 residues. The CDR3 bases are TGTGCCTGGAGGTTGACAGGGGGCTTTGCAACTAATGAAAAACTGTTTTTT. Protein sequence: CAWRLTGGFATNEKLFF.

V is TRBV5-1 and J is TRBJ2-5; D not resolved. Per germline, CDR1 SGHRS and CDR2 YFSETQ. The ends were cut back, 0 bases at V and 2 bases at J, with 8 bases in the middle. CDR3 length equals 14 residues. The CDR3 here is CASSLGAVQETQYF. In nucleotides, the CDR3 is TGCGCCAGCAGCTTGGGGGCAGTACAAGAGACCCAGTACTTC.

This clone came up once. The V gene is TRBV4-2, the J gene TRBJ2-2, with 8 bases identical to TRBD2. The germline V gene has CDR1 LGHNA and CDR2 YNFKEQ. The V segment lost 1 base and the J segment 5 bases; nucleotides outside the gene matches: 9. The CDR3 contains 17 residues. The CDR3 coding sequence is TGTGCCAGCAGCCAAGTCAAGCGGGGGTTCGAGACCGGGGAGCTGTTTTTT. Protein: CASSQVKRGFETGELFF.

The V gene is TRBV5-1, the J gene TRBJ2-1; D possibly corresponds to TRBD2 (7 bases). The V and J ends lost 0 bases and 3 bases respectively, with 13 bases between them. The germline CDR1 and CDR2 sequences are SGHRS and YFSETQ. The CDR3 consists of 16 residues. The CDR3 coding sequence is TGCGCCAGCAGCTTGGCGGGCGGGGGCGACTACAATGAGCAGTTCTTC. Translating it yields CASSLAGGGDYNEQFF. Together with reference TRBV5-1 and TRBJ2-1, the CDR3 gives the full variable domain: KAGVTQTPRYLIKTRGQQVTLSCSPISGHRSVSWYQQTPGQGLQFLFEYFSETQRNKGNFPGRFSGRQFSNSRSEMNVSTLELGDSALYLCASSLAGGGDYNEQFFGPGTRLTVL.

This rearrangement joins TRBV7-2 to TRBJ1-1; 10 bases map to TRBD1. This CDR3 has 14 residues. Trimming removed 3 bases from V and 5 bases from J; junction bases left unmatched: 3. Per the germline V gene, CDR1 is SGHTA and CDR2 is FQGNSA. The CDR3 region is CASSLDRGWTEAFF. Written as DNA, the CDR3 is TGTGCCAGCAGCTTGGACAGGGGGTGGACTGAAGCTTTCTTT.

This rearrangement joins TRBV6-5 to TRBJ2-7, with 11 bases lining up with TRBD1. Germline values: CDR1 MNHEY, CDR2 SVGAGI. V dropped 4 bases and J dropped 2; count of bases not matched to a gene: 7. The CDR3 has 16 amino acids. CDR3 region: CASSLRGQGAPYEQYF. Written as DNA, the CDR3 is TGTGCCAGCAGTTTACGTGGACAGGGGGCCCCCTACGAGCAGTACTTC.

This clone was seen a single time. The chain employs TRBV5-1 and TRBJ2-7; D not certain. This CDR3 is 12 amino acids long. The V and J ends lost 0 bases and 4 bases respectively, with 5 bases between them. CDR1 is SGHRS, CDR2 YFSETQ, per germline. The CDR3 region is CASSLDRYEQYF. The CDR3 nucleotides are TGCGCCAGCAGCTTGGATCGTTACGAGCAGTACTTC.

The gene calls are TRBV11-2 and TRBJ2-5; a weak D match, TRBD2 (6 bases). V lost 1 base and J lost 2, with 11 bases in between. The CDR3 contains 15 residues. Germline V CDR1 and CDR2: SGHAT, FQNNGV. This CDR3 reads CASSLGRAGQETQYF. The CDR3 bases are TGTGCCAGCAGCTTAGGGAGGGCAGGGCAAGAGACCCAGTACTTC.

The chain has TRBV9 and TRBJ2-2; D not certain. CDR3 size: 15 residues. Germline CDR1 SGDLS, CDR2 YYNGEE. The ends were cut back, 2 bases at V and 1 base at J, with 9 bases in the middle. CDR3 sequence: CASSVRLVNTGELFF. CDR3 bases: TGTGCCAGCAGCGTTAGACTGGTGAACACCGGGGAGCTGTTTTTT.

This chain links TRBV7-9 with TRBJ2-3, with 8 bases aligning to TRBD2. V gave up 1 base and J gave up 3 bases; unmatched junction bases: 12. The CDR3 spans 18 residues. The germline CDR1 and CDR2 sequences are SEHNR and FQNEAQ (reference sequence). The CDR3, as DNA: TGTGCCAGCAGCTTAGGGAGGACTAGCCCTGTTCGTACAGATACGCAGTATTTT. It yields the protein CASSLGRTSPVRTDTQYF.